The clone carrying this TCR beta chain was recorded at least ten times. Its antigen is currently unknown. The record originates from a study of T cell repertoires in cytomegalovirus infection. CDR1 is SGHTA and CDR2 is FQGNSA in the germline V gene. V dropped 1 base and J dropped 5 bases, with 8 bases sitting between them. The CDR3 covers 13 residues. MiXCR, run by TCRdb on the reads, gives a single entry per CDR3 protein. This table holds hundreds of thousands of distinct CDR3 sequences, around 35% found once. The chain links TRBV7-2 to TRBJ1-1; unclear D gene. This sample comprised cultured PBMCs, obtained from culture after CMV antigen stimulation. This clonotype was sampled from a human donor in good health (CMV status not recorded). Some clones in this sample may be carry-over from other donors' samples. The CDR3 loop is CASSLDGVTEAFF. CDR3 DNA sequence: TGTGCCAGCAGCTTAGACGGGGTTACTGAAGCTTTCTTT.